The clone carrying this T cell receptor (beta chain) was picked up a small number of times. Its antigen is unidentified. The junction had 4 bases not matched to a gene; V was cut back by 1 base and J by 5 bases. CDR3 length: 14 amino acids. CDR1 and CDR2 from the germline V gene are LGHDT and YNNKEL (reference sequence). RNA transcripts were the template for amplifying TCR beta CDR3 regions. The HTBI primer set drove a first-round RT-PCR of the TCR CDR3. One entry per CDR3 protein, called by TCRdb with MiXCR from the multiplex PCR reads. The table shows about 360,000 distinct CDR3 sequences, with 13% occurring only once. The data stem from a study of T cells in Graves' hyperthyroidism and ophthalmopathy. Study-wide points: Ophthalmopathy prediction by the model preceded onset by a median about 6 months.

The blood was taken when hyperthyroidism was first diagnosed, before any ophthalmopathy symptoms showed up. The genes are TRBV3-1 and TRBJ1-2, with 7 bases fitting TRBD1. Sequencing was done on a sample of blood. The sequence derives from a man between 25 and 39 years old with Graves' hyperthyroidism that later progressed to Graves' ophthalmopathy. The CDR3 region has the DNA TGTGCCAGCAGCCAAGTGGACAGGATGTATGGCTACACCTTC. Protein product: CASSQVDRMYGYTF.